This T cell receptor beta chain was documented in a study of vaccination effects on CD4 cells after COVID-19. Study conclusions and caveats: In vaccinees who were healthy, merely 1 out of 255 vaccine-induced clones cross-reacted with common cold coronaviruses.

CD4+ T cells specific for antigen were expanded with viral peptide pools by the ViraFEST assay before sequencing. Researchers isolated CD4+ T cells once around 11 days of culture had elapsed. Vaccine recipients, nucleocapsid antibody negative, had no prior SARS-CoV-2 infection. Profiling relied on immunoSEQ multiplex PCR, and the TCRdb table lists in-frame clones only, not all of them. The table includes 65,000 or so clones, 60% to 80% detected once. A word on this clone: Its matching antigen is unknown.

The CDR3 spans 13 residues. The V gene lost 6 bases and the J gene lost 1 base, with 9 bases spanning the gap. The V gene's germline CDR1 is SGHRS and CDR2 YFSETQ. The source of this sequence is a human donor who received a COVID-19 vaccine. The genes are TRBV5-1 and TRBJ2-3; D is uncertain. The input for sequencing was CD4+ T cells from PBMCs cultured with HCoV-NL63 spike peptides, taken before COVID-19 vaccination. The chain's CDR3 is CASTSDGTDTQYF. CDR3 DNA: TGCGCCAGCACCTCGGACGGCACAGATACGCAGTATTTT.